This is a list of T cell receptor beta chains from one sample in a study of shared clonotypes between healthy human individuals. Profiling relied on immunoSEQ multiplex PCR, and the TCRdb table lists in-frame clones only, not all of them. There are 2 million to 2.5 million clones in the sample; 80% to 95% occur only once, and 0.37% lies in the top ten. The material sequenced was naive CD4+ T cells from PBMCs. Receptor source: a man aged 18 to 35 in good health. Some clones in this sample may be carry-over from other donors' samples. Each CDR3 is given with its conserved first and last residue. Fields, in order: V gene, CDR3 protein.

>TRBV5-4
CASSLGPSNQPQHF
>TRBV5-1
CASSLGTNSYEQYF
>TRBV11-1
CASSPGPAANYGYTF
>TRBV7-8
CASSHLNRDNEQFF
>TRBV30
CAWSVPAASSYNEQFF
>TRBV27
CAIAQVRNSEQFF
>TRBV9
CASSDRDRAGGSYEQYF
>TRBV4-1
CASSQDNGDRGRTGELFF
>TRBV7-7
CASSSRPGVAETQYF
>TRBV10-1
CASSSGSSYEQYF
>TRBV7-9
CASSLSGRTHTDTQYF
>TRBV27
CASSFARWGVAESYEQYF
>TRBV28
CASAQGGAISYEQYF
>TRBV28
CASGGASAPSYEQYF
>TRBV5-1
CASSLAATLTDTQYF
>TRBV29-1
CSVVPGGIYEQYF
>TRBV19
CASSKIHRDQPQHF
>TRBV19
CASSLDPGQGADEQYF
>TRBV5-6
CASSLDASAQETQYF
>TRBV30
CAWVGGANVLTF
>TRBV28
CASRQGTEAFF
>TRBV2
CASRGPSVMNTEAFF
>TRBV30
CALVNMRESGNTIYF
>TRBV19
CASSTGGPRNTGELFF
>TRBV12-5
CASGLGLAPETQYF
>TRBV7-8
CASSRMMGQPQHF
>TRBV14
CASSQGGDRTYQETQYF
>TRBV7-2
CASSLELSSYNEQFF
>TRBV10-2
CASSESSAGQYF
>TRBV14
CASSQFSGGSYNEQFF